A selection of T cell receptor beta chains follows, all from one sample in a study of graft-versus-host responses after intestinal transplantation. The method was immunoSEQ multiplex PCR; TCRdb's version includes in-frame clones alone and lacks a portion of them. Of 90,000 to 120,000 clones listed, more than 85% are singletons. The antigens of these receptors remain unknown. Here the sequenced sample was unstimulated CD4+ T cells sorted from spleen or lymph node cells, taken before intestinal transplant. The receptors come from a human donor who received an intestinal transplant. CDR3s include the opening cysteine and the closing phenylalanine or tryptophan. The order of the fields is J gene, clone size, D gene, V gene, CDR3 protein, CDR3 DNA. The D gene is left open where the match is weak. Size is omitted from some rows. Given values are once, few, many or a class for expanded clones.

TRBJ2-7 | - | - | TRBV5-4 | CASSLGRSSYEQYF | TGTGCCAGCAGCTTGGGACGGTCCTCCTACGAGCAGTACTTC
TRBJ2-7 | - | - | TRBV9 | CASSVDGRGYEQYF | TGTGCCAGCAGCGTAGATGGCAGGGGTTACGAGCAGTACTTC
TRBJ1-6 | - | - | TRBV5-4 | CASSLAGSGSPLHF | TGTGCCAGCAGCTTGGCCGGCAGTGGTTCACCCCTCCACTTT
TRBJ1-5 | few | - | TRBV5-4 | CASSKGPISNQPQHF | TGTGCCAGCAGCAAGGGACCGATTAGCAATCAGCCCCAGCATTTT
TRBJ1-2 | - | - | TRBV6-6 | CASSYSERGGYTF | TGTGCCAGCAGTTACTCGGAAAGAGGTGGCTACACCTTC
TRBJ1-2 | - | - | TRBV7-9 | CASSLIGAYGYTF | TGTGCCAGCAGCCTCATTGGGGCCTATGGCTACACCTTC
TRBJ2-3 | - | - | TRBV19 | CASSIGGGQGTDTQYF | TGTGCCAGTAGTATTGGAGGCGGGCAGGGCACAGATACGCAGTATTTT
TRBJ2-7 | few | - | TRBV18 | CASSPQSGGTVGEQYF | TGTGCCAGCTCACCTCAGAGCGGCGGGACCGTGGGGGAGCAGTACTTC
TRBJ2-7 | - | TRBD1 | TRBV27 | CASSRAGTGAEQYF | TGTGCCAGCAGTCGAGCCGGGACAGGGGCCGAGCAGTACTTC
TRBJ1-2 | - | - | TRBV6-5 | CASSANRVVDYGYTF | TGTGCCAGCAGTGCAAACAGGGTGGTGGACTATGGCTACACCTTC
TRBJ2-1 | - | TRBD2 | TRBV18 | CASSPLGLAGVILVNEQFF | TGTGCCAGCTCACCCTTAGGACTAGCGGGAGTAATCCTCGTCAATGAGCAGTTCTTC
TRBJ2-5 | once | - | TRBV4-2 | CASSQVGTEVQETQYF | TGTGCCAGCAGCCAAGTTGGGACGGAGGTACAAGAGACCCAGTACTTC
TRBJ2-3 | - | - | TRBV7-6 | CASSPSHRGTDTQYF | TGTGCCAGCAGCCCTTCTCACAGGGGCACAGATACGCAGTATTTT
TRBJ2-7 | - | - | TRBV7-6 | CASSPFSDSSYEQYF | TGTGCCAGCAGCCCTTTCAGCGATAGCTCCTACGAGCAGTACTTC
TRBJ2-3 | - | - | TRBV6-6 | CASSYGPRDTQYF | TGTGCCAGCAGTTATGGCCCCAGGGATACGCAGTATTTT
TRBJ1-5 | - | TRBD1 | TRBV4-1 | CASSQVGPGRGNQPQHF | TGCGCCAGCAGCCAAGTGGGTCCCGGCAGGGGGAATCAGCCCCAGCATTTT